The present entry profiles one T cell receptor beta chain with its context. Its antigen is unknown. The input lacks base qualities; no much larger clone sits a single base away. This specimen's time point label, per the study, means: before anti-PD-1 therapy. For bulk TCRbeta sequencing, genomic DNA was extracted from tumor biopsies or peripheral blood, and input amounts ranged from roughly 600 ng to 6,004 ng. Every patient was a poor candidate for surgical resection and had histologically proven advanced or metastatic basal or squamous cell carcinoma. Of the approximately ten patients in the basal cell carcinoma cohort, roughly 8 underwent bulk tumor TCR sequencing. The data stem from a study of T cells in tumors after PD-1 blockade (dated by TCRdb to the late 2010s). About the investigation overall: Patients were excluded if they had prior checkpoint blockade, use of systemic immunosuppressants, or recent radiotherapy or other anti-cancer therapy within 4 weeks. Patients received pembrolizumab 200 mg every 3 weeks or cemiplimab 350 mg every 2 weeks. Some patients also continued taking vismodegib 150 mg daily during anti-PD-1 treatment. Peripheral blood samples averaged around 110,000 TCR templates (range about 24,679-290,000) and 35,000 to 45,000 unique clonotypes. Using site-matched tumors from BCC or SCC patients sampled before and after anti-PD-1 therapy, the study carried out paired single-cell RNA and TCR sequencing. To compare clonotypes in blood versus tumor, bulk TCR sequencing was run on around ten peripheral blood samples drawn from five or six patients. RECIST version 1.1 was used to evaluate clinical response.

The study at large found these results: Roughly 41% of TCR clonotypes from the tumor were detected in blood, and certain novel exhausted tumor clones were present in blood collected before treatment, which suggests recruitment from the periphery. The source of novel T cell clones was not identified, and lymphoid organs or rare unexpanded clones within the tumor or the tumor periphery could be included among the possible sources.

Germline trimming amounts to 8 bases on V and 11 bases on J, with 11 as the count of junction bases outside the gene matches. The CDR3 measures 13 amino acids from cysteine to phenylalanine. Here the CDR3 DNA is all that survives: 39 bases in frame from base 1. CDR1 and CDR2 are drawn from the germline V gene: MNHEY, SVGAGI. The immunoSEQ platform was used for deep TCRbeta sequencing. In the source study's methods: Only productive rearrangements were exported from the immunoSEQ Analyzer for downstream analysis. T cell phenotypes were assigned to bulk TCRbeta clonotypes by matching to single-cell RNA+TCR-seq clones sharing the same TCRbeta sequence. Clone enrichment in tumor was calculated as tumor frequency divided by PBMC frequency from bulk TCR sequencing. TCRs were grouped by GLIPH into specificity groups, defined as clusters of distinct TCRs likely recognizing common antigens via shared CDR3 motifs. TCRdb stores this immuneACCESS table with in-frame sequences only. Part of the clones is absent; in the studies checked, under half of the shortfall reflects unresolved V genes, and no reason is known for the rest. Clone size and V and J calls were adopted from that table, with D and trimming inferred from the DNA. Recorded for this sample are tens of thousands of clones; roughly 73% of them occurred a single time. Roughly 25% of the sample belongs to the ten largest clones.

The receptor was derived from a human donor with basal cell carcinoma. Sequences were derived from PBMCs, sampled before anti-PD-1 treatment. The sequence is built from TRBV6-5 and TRBJ2-4, with 8 junctional bases fitting TRBD1. The DNA sequence is TGTGCCAGCGTCTCACAGGGGGTATTGGTTCAGTACTTC. It translates to CASVSQGVLVQYF.